The T cell receptor beta chain described here comes from a study of control samples from healthy donors and cancer patients. Some clones are missing from TCRdb's copy, which holds only in-frame ones; the method was immunoSEQ multiplex PCR. The data show roughly 150,000 clones, with about 90% seen just once and 0.55% to 0.7% held by the top ten. V lost 7 bases and J lost 0, with 7 bases in between. Looked up from germline, CDR1 is MNHEY and CDR2 is SVGAGI. This CDR3 comprises 14 residues. This chain joins TRBV6-5 and TRBJ2-6; D remains ambiguous. The receptor's source is a woman between 25 and 40 years old in good health. Sequences were obtained from blood. The CDR3 sequence is CASTHFSGANVLTF. CDR3 nucleotide sequence: TGTGCCAGCACTCACTTCTCTGGGGCCAACGTCCTGACTTTC.